A selection of T cell receptor beta chains follows, all from one sample in a study of shared clonotypes between healthy human individuals. Using immunoSEQ multiplex PCR, the repertoire was profiled, and TCRdb retains in-frame clones only, with some absent. The sample has more than 2,000,000 clones, roughly 93% seen once. The source material was naive CD4+ T cells from PBMCs. Receptors were obtained from a man between 18 and 29 years old in good health. Some clones in this sample may be carry-over from other donors' samples. Each CDR3 is given with its conserved first and last residue. A D gene is named only where the DNA matches it firmly. Part of the rows lack a size; the others show once, few, many or a class for expanded clones.

>TRBV29-1|NA|TRBJ2-1|TRBD1
CSVEWTGVGDEQFF
TGCAGCGTGGAGTGGACAGGCGTCGGGGATGAGCAGTTCTTC
>TRBV6-1|NA|TRBJ2-6|NA
CASSERPGGISSGANVLTF
TGTGCCAGCAGTGAAAGGCCGGGTGGAATTAGCTCTGGGGCCAACGTCCTGACTTTC
>TRBV18|NA|TRBJ1-2|NA
CASSPLESNYGYTF
TGTGCCAGCTCACCACTTGAGTCAAACTATGGCTACACCTTC
>TRBV7-2|once|TRBJ1-2|NA
CASSNVPRANYGYTF
TGTGCCAGCAGCAACGTTCCGAGGGCTAACTATGGCTACACCTTC
>TRBV28|NA|TRBJ1-3|NA
CASSLEGAVNTIYF
TGTGCCAGCAGTTTAGAGGGAGCTGTAAACACCATATATTTT
>TRBV9|NA|TRBJ1-5|NA
CASSVGPDHSNQPQHF
TGTGCCAGCAGCGTAGGGCCAGACCATAGCAATCAGCCCCAGCATTTT
>TRBV6-5|NA|TRBJ2-4|TRBD2
CASSSPGRDIQYF
TGTGCCAGCAGTTCCCCGGGGAGGGACATTCAGTACTTC
>TRBV5-1|few|TRBJ1-2|TRBD1
CASSGPGQGYGYTF
TGCGCCAGCAGCGGACCGGGACAGGGGTATGGCTACACCTTC
>TRBV25-1|NA|TRBJ2-1|NA
CASSEYKGASAAFDEQFF
TGTGCCAGCAGTGAATATAAGGGGGCTAGCGCCGCTTTCGATGAGCAGTTCTTC
>TRBV18|once|TRBJ1-4|TRBD1
CASSQGTGGTKLFF
TGTGCCAGCTCACAAGGGACAGGGGGGACGAAACTGTTTTTT
>TRBV27|NA|TRBJ2-7|TRBD1
CASSPLRDRAHEQYF
TGTGCCAGCAGTCCCCTGAGGGACAGGGCCCACGAGCAGTACTTC
>TRBV9|NA|TRBJ1-4|TRBD1
CASSPNQGAYNEKLFF
TGTGCCAGCAGCCCCAATCAGGGGGCCTATAATGAAAAACTGTTTTTT
>TRBV27|NA|TRBJ2-2|TRBD1
CASSFGTVNTGELFF
TGTGCCAGCAGTTTTGGGACAGTGAACACCGGGGAGCTGTTTTTT
>TRBV30|few|TRBJ1-2|NA
CAWSPTGGNYGYTF
TGTGCCTGGAGTCCAACTGGCGGGAACTATGGCTACACCTTC
>TRBV28|NA|TRBJ2-7|NA
CASSLRQRVREQYF
TGTGCCAGCAGTTTGAGACAGCGGGTTCGGGAGCAGTACTTC